Reported below is one TCR beta chain. As yet, its antigen is unknown. This PCR relied on a set of 60 Vbeta primers and 13 Jbeta primers. TCRdb keeps only in-frame clones here, not all; method: immunoSEQ multiplex PCR. The table shows roughly 110,000 clones, with under 80% occurring only once. This sample was taken from a study of cytomegalovirus exposure and HLA in healthy donors. On the study more broadly: Early released data comprised around 80 million unique TCRs from HLA-typed donors. Broader study findings: Analysis performed later showed TCR beta chains linked to HLA being more clonally expanded than equally common others. In a later analysis, specific HLA alleles were associated with under 20,000 TCR beta sequences at a 0.05 false discovery rate. Common viral pathogens seemed to be connected with several of the most significant clusters, according to a later analysis.

The V and J ends lost 4 bases and 15 bases respectively, with 19 bases between them. The CDR3 covers 13 residues. Germline V gene sequence: CDR1 SGHNT, CDR2 YENEEA. The rearrangement uses TRBV11-3 and TRBJ2-4, with D tentatively TRBD1 (5 bases). The TCR sequence derives from a man in his sixties in good health and CMV-seronegative. The source material was PBMCs. The CDR3 DNA is TGTGCCAGCAGCTCCTCCCAGGAAGGGGTCCCGTACTTC. This translates into CASSSSQEGVPYF.